The 22 T cell receptor beta chains below were found in one sample sequenced in a study of blood T cells in healthy people across ages. Combining a sample-barcoded 5' primer with a J-beta primer mix, a second PCR ran for roughly 6 to 12 cycles. Each CDR3 protein gets one entry after TCRdb re-called the 5' RACE reads with MiXCR. This sample has some 710,000 distinct CDR3 sequences, with around half found just once. Sequencing was carried out using blood. Receptor source: an older man in good health.

The chain recombines TRBV3-1 with TRBJ1-1, with D possibly matching TRBD1 (5 bases). The CDR3 sequence is 15 residues long. Trimming pared 0 bases from V and 4 bases from J, leaving 12 bases between. CDR1 and CDR2 from the germline V gene are LGHDT and YNNKEL (reference sequence). The CDR3 DNA follows: TGTGCCAGCAGCCAAGATGCAGGCGGGGGCACTGAAGCTTTCTTT. This codes for CASSQDAGGGTEAFF.

The rearrangement joins TRBV9 to TRBJ2-4; TRBD2 agrees at 7 bases. Germline trimming cut 7 bases from V and 0 bases from J; bases unmatched to any gene: 4. The CDR3 length is 14 residues. Germline V lookup: CDR1 SGDLS, CDR2 YYNGEE. The CDR3 region has the DNA TGTGCCAGCGGGAGGGAGATAGCCAAAAACATTCAGTACTTC. Amino acids: CASGREIAKNIQYF.

This clonotype came up a few times. The V gene is TRBV3-1, the J gene TRBJ1-5, with 7 bases that match TRBD1. V trimming: 5 bases; J trimming: 5 bases; junction bases outside the gene matches: 3. Germline-derived CDR1 and CDR2 are LGHDT and YNNKEL (reference sequence). The CDR3 has 13 amino acids. The CDR3 loop reads CASSKTGDQPQHF. Here the CDR3 DNA reads TGTGCCAGCAGCAAAACAGGGGATCAGCCCCAGCATTTT.

V usage is TRBV20-1 and J usage is TRBJ1-4; the D is unclear. This CDR3 contains 15 residues. V lost 0 bases to trimming and J lost 0 bases, with 8 bases between them. Germline-derived CDR1 and CDR2 are DFQATT and SNEGSKA (reference sequence). Written as DNA, the CDR3 is TGCAGTGCTAGAGATTTTGGAACAACTAATGAAAAACTGTTTTTT. Translation gives CSARDFGTTNEKLFF.

A remark on this clonotype: This may arise from a read error, as a much more abundant clone is one base away. V gene TRBV7-2 combines with J gene TRBJ1-2; D is ambiguous. The germline CDR1 and CDR2 sequences are SGHTA and FQGNSA. The CDR3 runs 12 residues. The chain's CDR3 is CAAARASEGYTF. The CDR3 bases are TGTGCTGCCGCAAGGGCATCCGAGGGCTACACCTTC.

The J gene is TRBJ2-5, the V gene TRBV10-3, with 11 bases lining up with TRBD2. CDR3 size: 19 residues. Germline loops: CDR1 ENHRY, CDR2 SYGVKD. V gave up 0 bases and J gave up 5 bases; unmatched junction bases: 14. The CDR3 DNA sequence: TGTGCCATCAGTGAGTCCCCCCAGGGACTAGCGGTCACAAGGGAGACCCAGTACTTC. Translation gives CAISESPQGLAVTRETQYF.

The chain combines TRBV12-3 or TRBV12-4 with TRBJ2-7; possible D gene TRBD1, 6 bases. With 7 bases removed from V and 0 bases from J, the gap between germline ends came to 10 bases. This CDR3 comprises 13 residues. CDR3 nucleotide sequence: TGTGCCAGCATACAGGGAGACTCCTACGAGCAGTACTTC. Translating gives CASIQGDSYEQYF.

This chain joins TRBV29-1 and TRBJ1-1, with 7 bases fitting TRBD1. V was clipped by 5 bases and J by 1 base; unmatched bases: 7. Germline V gene data show CDR1 as SQVTM and CDR2 as ANQGSEA. The CDR3 length is 14 residues. The CDR3 DNA reads as TGCAGCGTTAACAGGGGCCTGGGGAACACTGAAGCTTTCTTT. Its protein product is CSVNRGLGNTEAFF.

The V gene is TRBV7-2, the J gene TRBJ2-5, with 8 bases matching TRBD2. CDR1 SGHTA and CDR2 FQGNSA come from the germline V gene. J lost 11 bases, V lost 4 bases, and 15 bases had no gene match. The CDR3 sequence is 15 residues long. The CDR3: CASSSRAGDYNEQYF. DNA of the CDR3: TGTGCCAGCAGCTCGAGAGCGGGAGACTACAATGAGCAGTACTTC.

The chain is built from TRBV4-2 and TRBJ1-1; D is ambiguous. Germline V gene lookup returns CDR1 LGHNA and CDR2 YNFKEQ. The CDR3 consists of 13 residues. Trimming left V 3 bases short and J 4 bases short, with 9 bases between. The CDR3 reads CASSHNTVTEAFF. For the CDR3, the DNA is TGTGCCAGCAGCCACAACACGGTCACTGAAGCTTTCTTT.

The chain couples TRBV20-1 to TRBJ2-3; TRBD2 matches at 9 bases. Germline V gives CDR1 DFQATT, CDR2 SNEGSKA (reference sequence). The CDR3 covers 17 residues. V was pared by 6 bases and J by 6 bases, with 19 bases of the junction left unmatched. The CDR3 DNA reads as TGCAGTGCGCCCCCTCTGGGTGGCGGGAGGGCCCCGGATACGCAGTATTTT. This gives the protein CSAPPLGGGRAPDTQYF.

This clonotype was detected only a few times. V gene TRBV12-3 or TRBV12-4 combines with J gene TRBJ1-4; TRBD1 agrees at 8 bases. The CDR3 consists of 16 residues. J gave up 7 bases and V 4 bases, and 11 bases lay outside the gene matches. This chain's CDR3 is CASSYSGQGNSEKLFF. CDR3 in DNA: TGTGCCAGCAGTTATAGCGGACAGGGCAATTCTGAAAAACTGTTTTTT.

This chain links TRBV30 with TRBJ2-1, with 7 nucleotides matching TRBD2. V shed 0 bases and J 2 bases; nucleotides not matched to a gene: 1. From germline, CDR1 is GTSNPN and CDR2 SVGIG (reference sequence). The CDR3 extends over 14 amino acids. Here the CDR3 DNA reads TGTGCCTGGAGTGTACTAGCGCCCTACAATGAGCAGTTCTTC. It translates to CAWSVLAPYNEQFF.

This clonotype was counted a few times. This chain links TRBV6-2 or TRBV6-3 with TRBJ1-5; D is unresolved. This CDR3 is 13 amino acids long. V lost 2 bases, J lost 11 bases, and 13 bases lay in between. Germline V CDR1 and CDR2: MNHEY, SVGEGT. CDR3 DNA sequence: TGTGCCAGCAGTTACGGTCACCCCACGACCCAGCATTTT. Translated, it gives CASSYGHPTTQHF.

The chain couples TRBV6-6 to TRBJ1-6; TRBD1 matches 7 bases. From germline, CDR1 is MNHNY and CDR2 SVGAGI (reference sequence). The V segment lost 5 bases and the J segment 6 bases; nucleotides outside the gene matches: 4. CDR3 length equals 14 residues. The CDR3 loop reads CASSPTGVNSPLHF. The CDR3 DNA sequence: TGTGCCAGCAGTCCAACAGGGGTTAATTCACCCCTCCACTTT.

The rearrangement links TRBV28 to TRBJ2-1; no firm D call. Per the germline V gene, CDR1 is MDHEN and CDR2 is SYDVKM. The CDR3 is 13 residues long. The V and J ends lost 4 bases and 9 bases respectively, with 13 bases between them. The CDR3 sequence is CASSYGPYGEQFF. The CDR3 DNA reads TGTGCCAGCAGTTACGGGCCTTACGGTGAGCAGTTCTTC.

This clonotype was seen a handful of times. The rearrangement links TRBV7-2 to TRBJ1-2; 9 nucleotides agree with TRBD1. Germline-derived CDR1 and CDR2 are SGHTA and FQGNSA. CDR3 length equals 16 residues. V trimming: 1 base; J trimming: 4 bases; junction bases outside the gene matches: 7. This CDR3 is CASSLGGQGFPYGYTF. CDR3 nucleotides: TGTGCCAGCAGCTTAGGGGGACAGGGTTTTCCCTATGGCTACACCTTC.

The CDR3: CASSFTDSMNTEAFF. In DNA, the CDR3 is TGTGCCAGCAGTTTCACCGACAGCATGAACACTGAAGCTTTCTTT. The chain carries TRBV28 and TRBJ1-1, with D possibly TRBD1 on 5 matching bases. CDR1 MDHEN and CDR2 SYDVKM come from the germline V gene. V lost 3 bases and J 0 bases, leaving 11 bases between the germline ends. The CDR3 runs to 15 residues.

The V call is TRBV5-1, the J call TRBJ2-5; D perhaps matches TRBD2 (7 bases). This CDR3 has 16 residues. Germline V gives CDR1 SGHRS, CDR2 YFSETQ. Trimming took off 4 bases at V and 1 base at J, with 17 bases between the two ends. The CDR3 loop is CASSPGRGGLQETQYF. CDR3 bases: TGCGCCAGCAGCCCCGGAAGGGGGGGCCTCCAAGAGACCCAGTACTTC.

This clonotype was observed a few times. The genes are TRBV5-1 and TRBJ1-2; D is undetermined. Trimming removed 4 bases at V and 4 bases at J, with 11 bases between. Germline V gives CDR1 SGHRS, CDR2 YFSETQ. CDR3 size: 13 residues. CDR3 nucleotides: TGCGCCAGCAGCCCCGACATTTTCTATGGCTACACCTTC. As protein: CASSPDIFYGYTF.

This clonotype has a count of ten or more. This chain uses TRBV7-9 with TRBJ1-4; the D gene is possibly TRBD1 (6 bases). This CDR3 has 14 amino acids. V lost 5 bases, J lost 4 bases, and 11 bases lay in between. The germline CDR1 and CDR2 sequences are SEHNR and FQNEAQ (reference sequence). CDR3 region: CASSPRGLNEKLFF. The DNA for the CDR3 is TGTGCCAGCAGCCCCAGGGGCCTTAATGAAAAACTGTTTTTT.

The table lists this clonotype with many counts. V usage is TRBV4-3 and J usage is TRBJ2-7; tentative D call: TRBD2 (6 bases). The CDR3 is 15 residues long. Germline V gene lookup returns CDR1 LGHNA and CDR2 YSLEER. V was trimmed by 0 bases and J by 2 bases, leaving 11 bases between them. In DNA form, the CDR3 reads TGCGCCAGCAGCCAAGATGGAGGGGAGGCCTACGAGCAGTACTTC. It translates to CASSQDGGEAYEQYF.